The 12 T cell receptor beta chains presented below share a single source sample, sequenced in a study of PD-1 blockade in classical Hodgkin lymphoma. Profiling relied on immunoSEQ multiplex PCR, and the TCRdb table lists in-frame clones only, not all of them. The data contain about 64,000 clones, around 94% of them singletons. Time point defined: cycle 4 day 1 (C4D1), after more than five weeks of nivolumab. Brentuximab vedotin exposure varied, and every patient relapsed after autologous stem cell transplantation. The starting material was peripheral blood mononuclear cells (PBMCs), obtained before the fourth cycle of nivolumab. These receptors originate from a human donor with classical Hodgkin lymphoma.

CDR3 DNA sequence: TGCAGCGTTGAAGTTCCGTCAGTCTCCTACGAGCAGTACTTC. This encodes CSVEVPSVSYEQYF. The rearrangement joins TRBV29-1 to TRBJ2-7; D remains ambiguous. The CDR3 covers 14 residues. V lost 1 base, J lost 0 bases, and 10 bases lay in between. Germline V gives CDR1 SQVTM, CDR2 ANQGSEA.

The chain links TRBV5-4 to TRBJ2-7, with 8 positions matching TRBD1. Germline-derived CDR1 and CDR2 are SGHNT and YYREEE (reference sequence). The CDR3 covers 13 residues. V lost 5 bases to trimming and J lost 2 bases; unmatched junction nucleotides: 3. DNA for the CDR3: TGTGCCAGCAGGGAACAGGGGGCCTACGAGCAGTACTTC. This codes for CASREQGAYEQYF.

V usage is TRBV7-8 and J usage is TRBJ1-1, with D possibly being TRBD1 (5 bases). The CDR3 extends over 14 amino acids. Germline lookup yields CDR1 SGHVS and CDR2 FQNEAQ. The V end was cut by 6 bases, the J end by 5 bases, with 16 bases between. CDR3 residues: CASRYDRGFTEAFF. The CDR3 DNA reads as TGTGCCAGCAGATATGACAGAGGGTTTACTGAAGCTTTCTTT.

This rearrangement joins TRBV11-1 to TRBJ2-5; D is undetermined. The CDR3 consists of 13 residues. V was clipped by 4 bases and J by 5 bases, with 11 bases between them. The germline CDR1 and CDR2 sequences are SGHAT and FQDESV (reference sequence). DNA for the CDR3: TGTGCCAGCAGCTCAGGTTTTATGGAGACCCAGTACTTC. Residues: CASSSGFMETQYF.

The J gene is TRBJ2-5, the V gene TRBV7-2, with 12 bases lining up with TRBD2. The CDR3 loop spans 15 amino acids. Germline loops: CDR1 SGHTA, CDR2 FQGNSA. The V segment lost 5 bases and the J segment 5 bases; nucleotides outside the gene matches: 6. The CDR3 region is CASSIGLAGRETQYF. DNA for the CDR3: TGTGCCAGCAGCATCGGACTAGCGGGGAGGGAGACCCAGTACTTC.

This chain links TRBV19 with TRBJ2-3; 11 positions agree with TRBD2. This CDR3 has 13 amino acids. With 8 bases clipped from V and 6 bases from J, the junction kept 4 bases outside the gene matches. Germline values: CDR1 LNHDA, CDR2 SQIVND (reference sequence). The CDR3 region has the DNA TGTGCCAGTGGGCTAGCGGGAGGCGATACGCAGTATTTT. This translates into CASGLAGGDTQYF.

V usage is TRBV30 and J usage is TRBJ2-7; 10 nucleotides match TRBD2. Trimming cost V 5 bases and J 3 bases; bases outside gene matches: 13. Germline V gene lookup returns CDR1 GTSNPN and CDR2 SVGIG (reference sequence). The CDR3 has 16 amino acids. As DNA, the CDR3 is TGTGCCTGGTCTCCCCCCACTAGCGGGGACAGCTACGAGCAGTACTTC. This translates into CAWSPPTSGDSYEQYF.

CDR3 region: CAISEGAKNQPQHF. CDR3 nucleotides: TGTGCCATCAGTGAAGGGGCGAAAAATCAGCCCCAGCATTTT. V is TRBV10-3 and J is TRBJ1-5; the D gene is possibly TRBD1 (5 bases). Trimming left V 3 bases short and J 4 bases short, with 10 bases between. This CDR3 contains 14 residues. CDR1 is ENHRY, CDR2 SYGVKD, per germline.

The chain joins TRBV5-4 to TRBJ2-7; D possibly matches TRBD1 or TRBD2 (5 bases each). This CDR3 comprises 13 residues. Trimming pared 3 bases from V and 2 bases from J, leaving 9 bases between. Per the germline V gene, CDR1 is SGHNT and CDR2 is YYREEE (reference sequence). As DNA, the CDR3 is TGTGCCAGCAGCTGGGACGGAACCTACGAGCAGTACTTC. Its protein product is CASSWDGTYEQYF.

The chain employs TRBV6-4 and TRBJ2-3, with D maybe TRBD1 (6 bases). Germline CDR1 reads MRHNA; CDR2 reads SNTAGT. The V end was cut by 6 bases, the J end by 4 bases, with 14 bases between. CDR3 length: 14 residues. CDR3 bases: TGTGCCAGCAGCGAACTAGGGGGTCCAGATACGCAGTATTTT. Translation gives CASSELGGPDTQYF.

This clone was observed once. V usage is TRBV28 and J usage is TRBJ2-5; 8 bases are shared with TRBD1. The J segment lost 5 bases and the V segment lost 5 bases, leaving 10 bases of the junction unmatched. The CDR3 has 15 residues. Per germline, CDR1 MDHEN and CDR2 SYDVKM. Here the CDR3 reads CASSPRWTGLETQYF. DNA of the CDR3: TGTGCCAGCAGTCCCCGATGGACAGGGTTGGAGACCCAGTACTTC.

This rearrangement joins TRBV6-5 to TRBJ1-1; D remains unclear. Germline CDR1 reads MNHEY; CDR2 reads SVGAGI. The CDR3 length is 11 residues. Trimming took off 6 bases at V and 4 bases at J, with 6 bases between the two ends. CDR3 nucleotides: TGTGCCAGCAGGGTTGGCACTGAAGCTTTCTTT. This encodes CASRVGTEAFF.